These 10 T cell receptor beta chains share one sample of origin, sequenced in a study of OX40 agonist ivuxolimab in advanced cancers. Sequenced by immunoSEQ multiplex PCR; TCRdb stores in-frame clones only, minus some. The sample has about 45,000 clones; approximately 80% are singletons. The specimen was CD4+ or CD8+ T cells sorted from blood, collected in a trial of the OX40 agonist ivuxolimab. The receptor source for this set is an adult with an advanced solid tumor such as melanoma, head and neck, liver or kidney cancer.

CDR3 sequence reads: CASKVPGTGLNYGYTF. The CDR3 DNA reads as TGTGCCAGCAAGGTACCGGGGACAGGACTCAACTATGGCTACACCTTC. The chain couples TRBV27 to TRBJ1-2; 8 positions agree with TRBD1. This CDR3 is built from 16 residues. Germline-derived CDR1 and CDR2 are MNHEY and SMNVEV (reference sequence). Trimming removed 7 bases from V and 2 bases from J; junction bases left unmatched: 12.

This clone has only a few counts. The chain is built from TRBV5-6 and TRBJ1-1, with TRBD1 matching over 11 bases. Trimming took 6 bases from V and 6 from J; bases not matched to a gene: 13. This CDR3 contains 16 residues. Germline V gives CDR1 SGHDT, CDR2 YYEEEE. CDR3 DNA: TGTGCCAGCATCGGACAGGGGGCCCTTAGGGACGCTGAAGCTTTCTTT. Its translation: CASIGQGALRDAEAFF. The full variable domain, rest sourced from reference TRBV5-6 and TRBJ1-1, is DAGVTQSPTHLIKTRGQQVTLRCSPKSGHDTVSWYQQALGQGPQFIFQYYEEEERQRGNFPDRFSGHQFPNYSSELNVNALLLGDSALYLCASIGQGALRDAEAFFGQGTRLTVV.

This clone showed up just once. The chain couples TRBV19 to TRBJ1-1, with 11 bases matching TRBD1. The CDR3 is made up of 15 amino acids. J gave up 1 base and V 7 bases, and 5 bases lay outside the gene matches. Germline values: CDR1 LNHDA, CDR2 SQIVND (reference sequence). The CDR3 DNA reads TGTGCCAGTACAAGGACAGGGGGCTCGAACACTGAAGCTTTCTTT. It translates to CASTRTGGSNTEAFF.

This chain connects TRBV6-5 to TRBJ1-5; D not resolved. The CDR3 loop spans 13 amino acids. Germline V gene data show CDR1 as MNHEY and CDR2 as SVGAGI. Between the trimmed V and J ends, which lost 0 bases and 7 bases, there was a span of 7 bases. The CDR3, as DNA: TGTGCCAGCAGTTACTCCGCCGGACAGCCCCAGCATTTT. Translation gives CASSYSAGQPQHF.

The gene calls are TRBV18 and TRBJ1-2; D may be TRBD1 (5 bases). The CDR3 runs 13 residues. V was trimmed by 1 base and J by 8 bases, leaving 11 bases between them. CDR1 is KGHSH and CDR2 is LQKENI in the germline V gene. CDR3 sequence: CASSPQGVEGYTF. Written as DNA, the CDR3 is TGTGCCAGCTCACCACAAGGGGTCGAGGGCTACACCTTC.

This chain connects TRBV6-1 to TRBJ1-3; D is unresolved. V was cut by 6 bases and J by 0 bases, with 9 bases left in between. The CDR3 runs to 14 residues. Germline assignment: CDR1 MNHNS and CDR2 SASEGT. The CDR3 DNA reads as TGTGCCAGCAGGGCTGATACCTCTGGAAACACCATATATTTT. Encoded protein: CASRADTSGNTIYF.

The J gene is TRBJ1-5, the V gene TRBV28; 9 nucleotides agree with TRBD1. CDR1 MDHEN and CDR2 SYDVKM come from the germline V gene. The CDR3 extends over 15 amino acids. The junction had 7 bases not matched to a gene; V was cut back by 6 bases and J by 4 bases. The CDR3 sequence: CASRGDRVGNQPQHF. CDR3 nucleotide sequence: TGTGCCAGCAGGGGGGACAGGGTTGGAAATCAGCCCCAGCATTTT.

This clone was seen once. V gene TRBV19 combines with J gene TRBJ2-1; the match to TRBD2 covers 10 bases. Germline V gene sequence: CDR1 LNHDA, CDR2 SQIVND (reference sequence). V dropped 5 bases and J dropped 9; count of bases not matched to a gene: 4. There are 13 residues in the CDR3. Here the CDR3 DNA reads TGTGCCAGTAGTTCCCGACTAGCGGGTGAGCAGTTCTTC. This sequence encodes CASSSRLAGEQFF.

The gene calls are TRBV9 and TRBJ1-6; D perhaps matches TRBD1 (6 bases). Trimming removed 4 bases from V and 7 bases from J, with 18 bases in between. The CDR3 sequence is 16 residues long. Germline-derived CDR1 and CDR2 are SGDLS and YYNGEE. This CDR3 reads CASSTRTGKANSPLHF. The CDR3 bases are TGTGCCAGCAGCACACGTACAGGGAAGGCAAATTCACCCCTCCACTTT.

The CDR3 region has the DNA TGTGCCAGCAGCTTAGTCCGCACGTCCGAGCAGTACTTC. As protein: CASSLVRTSEQYF. The chain carries TRBV11-2 and TRBJ2-7; D not resolved. CDR3 length equals 13 residues. Per the germline V gene, CDR1 is SGHAT and CDR2 is FQNNGV. V lost 1 base to trimming and J lost 6 bases, with 10 bases between them.